The TCR beta chain described here comes from a study of T cells in Graves' hyperthyroidism and ophthalmopathy (dated by TCRdb to between 2017 and 2020). In terms of the full investigation: Peripheral blood was collected at initial diagnosis, before any treatment. To identify distinguishing TCR V-J signatures, a discovery cohort of about 100 patients was used, comprising roughly 45 with Graves' ophthalmopathy and some 57 with stable Graves' hyperthyroidism. Whether ophthalmopathy could be predicted prospectively was tested in an independent validation cohort made up of 18 hyperthyroidism patients plus 17 patients who later progressed to ophthalmopathy. The 100 or so discovery patients were randomly split 7:3 into training and test sets. The study also compared thyroid tissue and blood T-cell repertoires from about 6 Graves' hyperthyroidism patients. After blood sampling, hyperthyroidism patients were treated with methimazole at a starting dose of 30 mg daily, and ophthalmopathy patients were treated with high-dose intravenous methylprednisolone. The paper reports TCR Vbeta CDR3 sequencing of over 130 peripheral blood samples: 43 ophthalmopathy, about 75 hyperthyroidism and around 17 progressor patients. What the work shows at the level of the full study, not this receptor alone: A model built on a 13 V-J signature distinguished ophthalmopathy from stable hyperthyroidism, reaching roughly 88% sensitivity and 81.08% specificity in cross-validation and 80%/75% in testing. Most expanded thyroid clonotypes (frequency above 0.001) were also detected in blood, a finding suggesting that blood repertoires may reflect thyroid immune responses. Sample size was not statistically predetermined, and blinding of investigators to group allocation was not performed. In validation, the model predicted progression to ophthalmopathy a median of roughly 6.2 months before onset, with about 64% sensitivity and roughly 77% specificity.

TCR beta CDR3 regions were amplified from RNA transcripts. For the first round of RT-PCR on the TCR CDR3, the HTBI primer set was used together with the Qiagen OneStep RT-PCR kit. Libraries were constructed in a second round of multiplex PCR, after which size selection and purification were carried out. Libraries were sequenced paired-end with 100 bp reads on an Illumina HiSeq2000. As for the authors' bioinformatics: Raw data were processed with SOAPnuke, discarding reads with adapters, uncalled bases, mean Phred below 15, or no exact constant-primer or identifier match. High-quality paired reads were merged using COPE v1.2.5, and each unique nucleotide sequence was defined as a clonotype. Clonotypes were aligned to IMGT TRBV, TRBD and TRBJ reference segments using MiTCR v1.1. The analysis was restricted to V-J combinations with a frequency above 0.0001, which together covered over 99% of the repertoires. A TCS score was defined as the ratio between F50 (clonal expansion) and ExV (chaos), using BLOSUM62-based TCRdist between CDR3 peptides within each V-J. Welch's t-statistics and random forest reduced 500 to 650 V-J features to roughly 13, which were used in a naive Bayes classifier (R e1071). TCRdb took the public reads, trimmed them with fastp at Q25, ran MiXCR for clone calling and kept in-frame beta chains. CDR3 protein duplicates are merged, each entry listing the most common genes and DNA. The V and J calls reflect TCRdb's pipeline rather than the authors' work. In all, the sample holds about 270,000 distinct CDR3 sequences, and approximately 25% of those were seen once. The biggest ten clones account for roughly 35% of the sample.

Details on this clonotype: The clone's antigen remains unknown. Base qualities are not provided; no much larger clone lies one nucleotide away.

Moderately to severely active disease, a Clinical Activity Score of at least 3, a NOSPECS grade of at least 4, and a duration under 3 months were present in ophthalmopathy patients. The study excluded patients with uncontrolled infections, other autoimmune diseases, pregnancy or lactation. Diagnoses were based on clinical symptoms, serum thyroxine and TRAb, thyroid ultrasound and orbital computed tomography. Ficoll-Paque density gradient centrifugation was used to isolate PBMCs from 10 ml of fresh peripheral blood. Trizol reagent was used to extract total RNA, and RNA quality was then checked on an Agilent 2100 Bioanalyzer. The TCR was taken from a woman aged 40 to 49 with Graves' ophthalmopathy. Sequenced: blood.

The CDR3 protein is CASSPPPAYEQYF. Here is the DNA: TGTGCCAGCAGTCCGCCCCCAGCCTACGAGCAGTACTTC. This receptor chain uses TRBV28 and TRBJ2-7, with an unclear D gene assignment. Counted from cysteine to phenylalanine, this CDR3 has 13 amino acids. Just the 39-base CDR3 DNA is kept, in frame starting at base 1. Based on the germline V gene, the CDR1 and CDR2 sequences are MDHEN and SYDVKM. Cut back by 5 bases and 2 bases, the V and J ends lie 10 bases apart.